This entry lists 23 T cell receptor beta chains sequenced from one sample in a study of blood T cell repertoires in COVID-19. Measured with immunoSEQ multiplex PCR; TCRdb has only the in-frame clones, and not every one. The data show approximately 250,000 clones, about 83% seen once. The sequenced sample was peripheral blood. Receptors originate from a woman of 80 years or more with COVID-19, enrolled during active disease.

The chain combines TRBV12-3 or TRBV12-4 with TRBJ1-2; D not certain. Trimming took 1 base from V and 8 from J, leaving 5 bases between them. The CDR3 is 11 residues long. Written as DNA, the CDR3 is TGTGCCAGCAGTTTAGGCAGGGGCTACACCTTC. Translated, it gives CASSLGRGYTF.

This clone was recorded once. The J gene is TRBJ1-5, the V gene TRBV5-4, with D perhaps matching TRBD1 (5 bases). The V gene lost 4 bases and the J gene lost 2 bases, with 13 bases spanning the gap. Germline values: CDR1 SGHNT, CDR2 YYREEE (reference sequence). This CDR3 is built from 15 residues. The CDR3 loop reads CASSRAGGGNQPQHF. The CDR3 DNA reads TGTGCCAGCAGCCGGGCGGGAGGGGGCAATCAGCCCCAGCATTTT.

The chain employs TRBV6-1 and TRBJ1-5; TRBD1 might be the D (5 bases). This CDR3 has 16 amino acids. Germline loops: CDR1 MNHNS, CDR2 SASEGT. Trimming stripped 1 base from V and 9 bases from J, with 19 bases between. CDR3 DNA sequence: TGTGCCAGCAGTGAAGTCTCATTGGGCAGGGTCGGGCCCCAGCATTTT. Protein sequence: CASSEVSLGRVGPQHF.

A remark on this clone: The junction does not match germline at one end; this may be a read error. The chain is built from TRBV10-3 and TRBJ1-2, with 9 bases aligning to TRBD1. The CDR3 runs 15 residues. Germline CDR1 is ENHRY and CDR2 is SYGVKD. The CDR3 sequence: CAISESGQGLGGHTF. The DNA of the CDR3 is TGTGCCATCAGTGAGTCGGGACAGGGTTTAGGTGGCCACACCTTC.

CDR3 in DNA: TGTGCCAGCCGGGACAGCAATGAGCAGTTCTTC. As protein: CASRDSNEQFF. This chain joins TRBV3-1 (or the pseudogene TRBV3-2) and TRBJ2-1; 7 nucleotides align to TRBD1. The ends lost 8 bases at V and 6 bases at J; junction bases unmatched: 1. This CDR3 spans 11 amino acids. Germline values: CDR1 LGHDT, CDR2 YNNKEL (reference sequence).

This rearrangement joins TRBV19 to TRBJ2-1, with D perhaps matching TRBD2 (5 bases). Germline-derived CDR1 and CDR2 are LNHDA and SQIVND (reference sequence). CDR3 length: 13 amino acids. The germline V and J ends were trimmed by 5 bases and 0 bases, with 5 bases remaining between them. This chain's CDR3 is CASSGSSYNEQFF. CDR3 DNA: TGTGCCAGTAGTGGGAGCTCCTACAATGAGCAGTTCTTC.

The chain couples TRBV7-3 to TRBJ2-1; no firm D call. The CDR3 sequence is 13 residues long. Germline V gene data show CDR1 as SGHTA and CDR2 as FQGTGA. V lost 1 base and J lost 10, with 11 bases in between. CDR3 coding DNA: TGTGCCAGCAGCTTAATGGATCGAGGAGAGCAGTTCTTC. Encoded protein: CASSLMDRGEQFF.

V usage is TRBV3-1 (or the pseudogene TRBV3-2) and J usage is TRBJ2-1; 12 positions agree with TRBD2. V lost 1 base to trimming and J lost 0 bases; unmatched junction nucleotides: 4. The CDR3 runs 18 residues. From germline, CDR1 is LGHDT and CDR2 YNNKEL (reference sequence). The CDR3 nucleotides are TGTGCCAGCAGCCAAGGCCTAGCGGGGGGGAGCTCCTACAATGAGCAGTTCTTC. Amino acid sequence: CASSQGLAGGSSYNEQFF.

This chain links TRBV15 with TRBJ1-2; D gene ambiguous. The CDR3 consists of 14 residues. The V end was cut by 1 base, the J end by 3 bases, with 9 bases between. Germline V gives CDR1 LNHNV, CDR2 YYDKDF (reference sequence). The CDR3 loop reads CATSRGGPDYGYTF. CDR3 nucleotide sequence: TGTGCCACCAGCAGAGGAGGTCCAGACTATGGCTACACCTTC.

The chain recombines TRBV5-1 with TRBJ1-1; 9 bases map to TRBD1. CDR3 length equals 13 residues. J lost 4 bases, V lost 4 bases, and 2 bases had no gene match. CDR1 and CDR2 (germline): SGHRS, YFSETQ. DNA for the CDR3: TGCGCCAGCAGCCAGACAGGGGGCACTGAAGCTTTCTTT. Amino acid sequence: CASSQTGGTEAFF.

V usage is TRBV15 and J usage is TRBJ2-3; tentative D call: TRBD2 (6 bases). The CDR3 covers 18 residues. V was shortened by 3 bases and J by 4 bases, with 23 bases between the two germline ends. Germline V lookup: CDR1 LNHNV, CDR2 YYDKDF (reference sequence). The CDR3 nucleotides are TGTGCCACCAGCAGGGACTTAGCGGAGCCTGTTTTGCCAGATACGCAGTATTTT. Its protein is CATSRDLAEPVLPDTQYF.

This clone was counted only a few times. This rearrangement joins TRBV18 to TRBJ1-4, with TRBD1 as a possible D gene (5 bases). This CDR3 has 14 residues. CDR1 is KGHSH, CDR2 LQKENI, per germline. Trimming left V 6 bases short and J 0 bases short, with 8 bases between. The CDR3 region has the DNA TGTGCCAGCTCGACGGGGGCAACTAATGAAAAACTGTTTTTT. Translation gives CASSTGATNEKLFF.

This chain uses TRBV5-8 with TRBJ1-2; 8 nucleotides line up with TRBD1. Germline V gene lookup returns CDR1 SGHTS and CDR2 YDEGEE. V lost 3 bases and J lost 11; bases outside the gene matches: 6. The CDR3 has 12 amino acids. The CDR3 DNA reads as TGTGCCAGCAGCTCGCGGACAGGGAGTTACACCTTC. Residues: CASSSRTGSYTF.

This clone has only a few counts. The DNA for the CDR3 is TGTGCCAGTAAAGAGCGCCAGATTTCCTACGAGCAGTACGTC. Amino acids: CASKERQISYEQYV. The chain uses TRBV6-5 and TRBJ2-7, with D uncertain. Trimming shortened V by 9 bases and J by 1 base, and 16 bases separated the two germline ends. CDR1 MNHEY and CDR2 SVGAGI come from the germline V gene. This CDR3 has 14 residues.

To note about this clone: Other nucleotide sequences in the sample specify the same CDR3. This chain connects TRBV5-1 to TRBJ2-5; 7 bases fit TRBD1. There are 13 residues in the CDR3. The germline V gene has CDR1 SGHRS and CDR2 YFSETQ. V lost 5 bases to trimming and J lost 3 bases; unmatched junction nucleotides: 4. CDR3 residues: CASSIDREETQYF. In DNA form, the CDR3 reads TGCGCCAGCAGTATAGACAGGGAAGAGACCCAGTACTTC.

The chain links TRBV7-3 to TRBJ2-1, with 9 bases fitting TRBD2. The CDR3 is made up of 15 amino acids. Germline CDR1 and CDR2: SGHTA and FQGTGA. Germline trimming cut 5 bases from V and 7 bases from J; bases unmatched to any gene: 9. The CDR3 here is CASSLRGGASNEQFF. CDR3 coding DNA: TGTGCCAGCAGCCTACGCGGGGGGGCCTCTAATGAGCAGTTCTTC. Supplemented by reference TRBV7-3 and TRBJ2-1, the full variable domain reads GAGVSQTPSNKVTEKGKYVELRCDPISGHTALYWYRQSLGQGPEFLIYFQGTGAADDSGLPNDRFFAVRPEGSVSTLKIQRTERGDSAVYLCASSLRGGASNEQFFGPGTRLTVL.

The chain couples TRBV2 to TRBJ2-3, with a possible D match to TRBD1 (5 bases). The ends were cut back, 9 bases at V and 2 bases at J, with 12 bases in the middle. In germline, CDR1 is SNHLY, CDR2 FYNNEI. CDR3 length: 13 amino acids. CDR3 DNA: TGTGCCAGGGCGCAGGGCGCCACAGATACGCAGTATTTT. It translates to CARAQGATDTQYF.

The sample holds a few counts of this clone. The chain links TRBV28 to TRBJ1-5, with 7 bases fitting TRBD1. The CDR3 is 13 amino acids. Germline lookup yields CDR1 MDHEN and CDR2 SYDVKM. The junction had 6 bases not matched to a gene; V was cut back by 6 bases and J by 7 bases. CDR3: CASRYRGGQPQHF. The CDR3, as DNA: TGTGCCAGCAGGTACAGGGGTGGACAGCCCCAGCATTTT.

The V call is TRBV27, the J call TRBJ1-6, with D possibly TRBD1 on 5 matching bases. This CDR3 has 16 amino acids. Trimming removed 2 bases from V and 5 bases from J, with 13 bases in between. Germline CDR1 reads MNHEY; CDR2 reads SMNVEV (reference sequence). The CDR3 DNA reads as TGTGCCAGCAGTTTACGCTTTACAGGACATAATTCACCCCTCCACTTT. It specifies CASSLRFTGHNSPLHF.

The chain uses TRBV4-1 and TRBJ2-2; 9 bases are a match to TRBD2. The trim removed 4 bases at V and 4 bases at J, leaving 10 bases unmatched. This CDR3 region has 17 residues. Germline V gene lookup returns CDR1 MGHRA and CDR2 YSYEKL. CDR3 loop: CASSPSRGRVSTGELFF. As DNA, the CDR3 is TGCGCCAGCAGCCCATCACGCGGGAGGGTGTCCACCGGGGAGCTGTTTTTT.

The chain has TRBV11-3 and TRBJ2-1, with TRBD2 matching over 7 bases. CDR3 length equals 15 residues. Germline V gene lookup returns CDR1 SGHNT and CDR2 YENEEA. The ends lost 5 bases at V and 4 bases at J; junction bases unmatched: 8. The DNA for the CDR3 is TGTGCCAGCAGCCTAGGGAGCGGGACGTACAATGAGCAGTTCTTC. Translated: CASSLGSGTYNEQFF.

The V call is TRBV27, the J call TRBJ2-4; TRBD2 is a possible D gene (6 bases). The V and J ends lost 6 bases and 3 bases respectively, with 18 bases between them. Germline V gives CDR1 MNHEY, CDR2 SMNVEV (reference sequence). This CDR3 has 16 amino acids. The CDR3 DNA reads as TGTGCCAGCAGCCCTCTCGGGGCGCGGGACAAAAACATTCAGTACTTC. The encoded protein is CASSPLGARDKNIQYF.

The rearrangement uses TRBV12-5 and TRBJ2-1; D is uncertain. From germline, CDR1 is LGHNT and CDR2 FRNRAP. The CDR3 length is 14 residues. Deletions cut 1 base from V and 9 bases from J, with 13 bases between. CDR3 protein: CASGLGLSLGEQFF. The CDR3 nucleotides are TGTGCTAGTGGTTTGGGACTGAGTCTGGGTGAGCAGTTCTTC.